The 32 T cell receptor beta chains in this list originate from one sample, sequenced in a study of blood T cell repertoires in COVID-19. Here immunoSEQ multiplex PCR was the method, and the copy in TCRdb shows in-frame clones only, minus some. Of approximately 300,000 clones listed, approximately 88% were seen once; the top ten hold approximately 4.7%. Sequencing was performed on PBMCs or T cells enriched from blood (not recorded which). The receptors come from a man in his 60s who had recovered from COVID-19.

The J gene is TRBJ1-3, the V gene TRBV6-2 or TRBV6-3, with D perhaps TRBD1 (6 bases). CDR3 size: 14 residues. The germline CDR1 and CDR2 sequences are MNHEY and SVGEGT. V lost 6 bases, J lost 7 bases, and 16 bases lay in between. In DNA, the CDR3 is TGTGCCAGCAGCCTAGGACAGTCGTGGAACACCATATATTTT. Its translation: CASSLGQSWNTIYF.

Written as DNA, the CDR3 is TGCAGTGCTAGCGGGTCCTACGAGCAGTACTTC. It translates to CSASGSYEQYF. V usage is TRBV20-1 and J usage is TRBJ2-7; D gene unclear. The germline V gene has CDR1 DFQATT and CDR2 SNEGSKA (reference sequence). The CDR3 has 11 amino acids. With 3 bases removed from V and 1 base from J, the gap between germline ends came to 4 bases.

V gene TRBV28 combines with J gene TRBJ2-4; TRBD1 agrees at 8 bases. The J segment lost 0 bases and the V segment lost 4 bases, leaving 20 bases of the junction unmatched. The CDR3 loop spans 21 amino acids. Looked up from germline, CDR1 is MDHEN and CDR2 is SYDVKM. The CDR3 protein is CASSSRPVRSGGRLAKNIQYF. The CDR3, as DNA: TGTGCCAGCAGTTCCCGGCCCGTTCGCTCAGGGGGCAGACTAGCCAAAAACATTCAGTACTTC.

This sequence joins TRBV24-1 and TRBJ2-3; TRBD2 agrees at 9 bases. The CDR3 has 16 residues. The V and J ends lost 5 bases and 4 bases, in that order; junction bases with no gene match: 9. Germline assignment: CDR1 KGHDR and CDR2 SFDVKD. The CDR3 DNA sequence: TGTGCCACCAGTGGTCGACTAGCGGAGTCGGCAGATACGCAGTATTTT. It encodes CATSGRLAESADTQYF.

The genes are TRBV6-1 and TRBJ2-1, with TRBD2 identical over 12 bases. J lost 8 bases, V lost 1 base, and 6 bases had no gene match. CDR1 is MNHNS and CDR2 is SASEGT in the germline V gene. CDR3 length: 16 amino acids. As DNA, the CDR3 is TGTGCCAGCAGTGAAGGACTAGCGGGAGTTGGCTATGAGCAGTTCTTC. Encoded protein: CASSEGLAGVGYEQFF.

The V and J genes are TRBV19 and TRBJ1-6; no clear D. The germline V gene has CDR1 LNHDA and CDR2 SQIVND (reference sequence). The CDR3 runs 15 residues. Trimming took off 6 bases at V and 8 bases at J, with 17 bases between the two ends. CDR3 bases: TGTGCCAGTAGGGCACGGAGGGTACCTGATTCACCCCTCCACTTT. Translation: CASRARRVPDSPLHF.

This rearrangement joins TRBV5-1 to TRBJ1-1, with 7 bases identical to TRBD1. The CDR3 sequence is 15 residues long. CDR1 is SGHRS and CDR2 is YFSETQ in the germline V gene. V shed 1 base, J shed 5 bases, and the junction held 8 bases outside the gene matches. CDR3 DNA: TGCGCCAGCAGCTTGCTGGTAGGGGGCAGGACTGAAGCTTTCTTT. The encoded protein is CASSLLVGGRTEAFF.

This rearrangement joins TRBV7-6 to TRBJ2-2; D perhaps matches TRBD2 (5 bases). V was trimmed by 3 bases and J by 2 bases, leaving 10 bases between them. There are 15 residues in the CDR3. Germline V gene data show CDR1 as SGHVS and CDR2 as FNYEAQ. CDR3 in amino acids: CASSLESGNTGELFF. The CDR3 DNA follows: TGTGCCAGCAGCTTGGAGAGCGGTAACACCGGGGAGCTGTTTTTT.

The CDR3 sequence is CASSRTEQETQYF. The CDR3 DNA is TGTGCCAGTAGTAGGACTGAGCAAGAGACCCAGTACTTC. The V gene is TRBV19, the J gene TRBJ2-5; a weak D match, TRBD2 (5 bases). This CDR3 is 13 amino acids long. V dropped 4 bases and J dropped 2 bases, with 8 bases sitting between them. Germline CDR1 LNHDA, CDR2 SQIVND (reference sequence). The full variable domain, in which reference TRBV19 and TRBJ2-5 provide the parts outside the CDR3, is DGGITQSPKYLFRKEGQNVTLSCEQNLNHDAMYWYRQDPGQGLRLIYYSQIVNDFQKGDIAEGYSVSREKKESFPLTVTSAQKNPTAFYLCASSRTEQETQYFGPGTRLLVL.

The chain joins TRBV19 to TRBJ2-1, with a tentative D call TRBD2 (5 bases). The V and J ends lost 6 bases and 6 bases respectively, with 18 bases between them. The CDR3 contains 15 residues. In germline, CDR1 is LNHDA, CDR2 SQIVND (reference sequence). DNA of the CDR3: TGTGCCAGTAGCCCCGGGATGGCGGGCTCCAATGAGCAGTTCTTC. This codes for CASSPGMAGSNEQFF.

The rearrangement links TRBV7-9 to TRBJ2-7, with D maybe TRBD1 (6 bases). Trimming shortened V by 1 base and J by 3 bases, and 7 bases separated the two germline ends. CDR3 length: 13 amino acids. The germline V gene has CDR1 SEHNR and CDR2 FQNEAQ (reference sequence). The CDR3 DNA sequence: TGTGCCAGCAGCTTAGTAGGGGGCTACGAGCAGTACTTC. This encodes CASSLVGGYEQYF. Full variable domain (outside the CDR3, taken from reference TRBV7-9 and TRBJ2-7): DTGVSQNPRHKITKRGQNVTFRCDPISEHNRLYWYRQTLGQGPEFLTYFQNEAQLEKSRLLSDRFSAERPKGSFSTLEIQRTEQGDSAMYLCASSLVGGYEQYFGPGTRLTVT.

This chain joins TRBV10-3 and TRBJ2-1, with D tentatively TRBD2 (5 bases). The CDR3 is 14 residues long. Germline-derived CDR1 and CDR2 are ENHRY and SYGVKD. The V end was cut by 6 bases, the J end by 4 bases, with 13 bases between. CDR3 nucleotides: TGTGCCATCAGCCCTGGACTGGAATACAATGAGCAGTTCTTC. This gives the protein CAISPGLEYNEQFF.

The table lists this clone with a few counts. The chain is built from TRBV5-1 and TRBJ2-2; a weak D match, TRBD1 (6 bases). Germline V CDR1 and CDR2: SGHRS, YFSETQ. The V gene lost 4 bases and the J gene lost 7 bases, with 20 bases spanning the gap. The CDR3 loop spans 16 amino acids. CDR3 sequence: CASSPRGRTGVGELFF. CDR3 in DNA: TGCGCCAGCAGCCCCAGGGGACGCACTGGGGTCGGGGAGCTGTTTTTT.

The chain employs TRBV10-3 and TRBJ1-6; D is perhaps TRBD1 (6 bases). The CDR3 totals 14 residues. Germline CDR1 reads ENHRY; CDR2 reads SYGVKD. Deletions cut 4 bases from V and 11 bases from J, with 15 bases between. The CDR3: CAISVGQGNPPLHF. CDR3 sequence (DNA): TGTGCCATCAGTGTTGGGCAGGGGAATCCACCCCTCCACTTT.

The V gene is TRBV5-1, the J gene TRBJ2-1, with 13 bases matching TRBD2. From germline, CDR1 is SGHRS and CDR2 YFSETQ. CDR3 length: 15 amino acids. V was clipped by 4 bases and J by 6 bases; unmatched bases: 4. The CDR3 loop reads CASSAGLAGANEQFF. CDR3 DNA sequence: TGCGCCAGCAGCGCAGGACTAGCGGGAGCCAATGAGCAGTTCTTC.

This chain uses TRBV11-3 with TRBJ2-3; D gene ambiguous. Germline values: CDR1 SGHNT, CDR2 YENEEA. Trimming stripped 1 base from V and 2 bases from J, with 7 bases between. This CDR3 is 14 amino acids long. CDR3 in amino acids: CASSLGGPTDTQYF. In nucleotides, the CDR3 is TGTGCCAGCAGCTTAGGCGGTCCCACAGATACGCAGTATTTT.

The chain's CDR3 is CSVSNMNGNQPQHF. DNA for the CDR3: TGCAGCGTTTCGAACATGAATGGCAATCAGCCCCAGCATTTT. This chain links TRBV29-1 with TRBJ1-5, with unresolved D. Trimming took 5 bases from V and 2 from J, leaving 13 bases between them. Germline assignment: CDR1 SQVTM and CDR2 ANQGSEA. The CDR3 length is 14 residues.

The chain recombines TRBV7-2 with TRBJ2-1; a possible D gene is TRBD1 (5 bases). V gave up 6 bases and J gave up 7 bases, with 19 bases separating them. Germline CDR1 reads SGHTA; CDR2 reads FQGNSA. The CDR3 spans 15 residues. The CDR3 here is CASRRRTTGLNEQFF. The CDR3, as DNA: TGTGCCAGCAGAAGACGAACCACAGGTTTGAATGAGCAGTTCTTC. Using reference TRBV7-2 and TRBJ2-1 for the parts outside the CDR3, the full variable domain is GAGVSQSPSNKVTEKGKDVELRCDPISGHTALYWYRQSLGQGLEFLIYFQGNSAPDKSGLPSDRFSAERTGGSVSTLTIQRTQQEDSAVYLCASRRRTTGLNEQFFGPGTRLTVL.

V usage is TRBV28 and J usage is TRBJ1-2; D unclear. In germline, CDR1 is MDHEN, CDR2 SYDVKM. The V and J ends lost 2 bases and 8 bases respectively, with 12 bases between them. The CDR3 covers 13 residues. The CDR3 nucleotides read TGTGCCAGCAGTTTAGCTACCCTCGTCGGCTACACCTTC. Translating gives CASSLATLVGYTF.

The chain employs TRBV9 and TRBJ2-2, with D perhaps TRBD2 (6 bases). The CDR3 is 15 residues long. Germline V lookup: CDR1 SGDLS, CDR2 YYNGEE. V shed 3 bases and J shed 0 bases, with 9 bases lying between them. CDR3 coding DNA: TGTGCCAGCAGCGAGGGACTTACGAACACCGGGGAGCTGTTTTTT. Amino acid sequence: CASSEGLTNTGELFF. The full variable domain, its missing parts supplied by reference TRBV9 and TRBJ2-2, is DSGVTQTPKHLITATGQRVTLRCSPRSGDLSVYWYQQSLDQGLQFLIQYYNGEERAKGNILERFSAQQFPDLHSELNLSSLELGDSALYFCASSEGLTNTGELFFGEGSRLTVL.

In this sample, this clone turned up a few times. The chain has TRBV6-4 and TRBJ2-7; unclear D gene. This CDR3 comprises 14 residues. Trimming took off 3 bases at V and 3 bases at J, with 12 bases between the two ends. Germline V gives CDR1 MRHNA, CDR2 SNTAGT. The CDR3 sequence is CASSETGDDYEQYF. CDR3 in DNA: TGTGCCAGCAGTGAAACGGGTGATGACTACGAGCAGTACTTC.

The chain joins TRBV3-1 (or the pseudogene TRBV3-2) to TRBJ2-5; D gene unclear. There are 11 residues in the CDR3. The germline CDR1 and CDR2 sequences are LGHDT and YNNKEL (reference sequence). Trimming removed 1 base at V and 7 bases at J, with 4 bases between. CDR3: CASSQGATQYF. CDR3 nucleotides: TGTGCCAGCAGCCAAGGGGCGACCCAGTACTTC.

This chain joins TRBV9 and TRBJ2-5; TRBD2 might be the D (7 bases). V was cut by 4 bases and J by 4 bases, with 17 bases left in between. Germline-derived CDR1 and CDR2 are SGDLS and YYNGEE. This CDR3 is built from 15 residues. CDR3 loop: CASSPREGGGETQYF. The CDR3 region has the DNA TGTGCCAGCAGCCCTAGGGAGGGGGGTGGAGAGACCCAGTACTTC.

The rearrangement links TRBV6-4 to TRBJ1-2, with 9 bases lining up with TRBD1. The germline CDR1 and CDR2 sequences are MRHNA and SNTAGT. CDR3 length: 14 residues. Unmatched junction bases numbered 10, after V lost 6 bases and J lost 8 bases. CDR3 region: CASSEATGGRGYTF. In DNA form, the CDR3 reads TGTGCCAGCAGCGAAGCGACAGGGGGGCGAGGCTACACCTTC.

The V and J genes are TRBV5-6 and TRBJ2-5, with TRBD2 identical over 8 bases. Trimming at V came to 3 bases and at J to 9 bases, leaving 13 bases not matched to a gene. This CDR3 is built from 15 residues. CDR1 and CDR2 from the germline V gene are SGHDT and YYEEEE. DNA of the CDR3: TGTGCCAGCAGCTGGGGACTAGTGCAAGAGAGAGCCCAGTACTTC. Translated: CASSWGLVQERAQYF.

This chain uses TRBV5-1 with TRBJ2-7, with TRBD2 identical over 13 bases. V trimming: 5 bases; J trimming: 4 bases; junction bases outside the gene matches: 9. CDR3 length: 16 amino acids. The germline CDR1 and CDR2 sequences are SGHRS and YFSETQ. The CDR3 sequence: CASRSGLAGEYYEQYF. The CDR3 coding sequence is TGCGCCAGCAGATCCGGACTAGCGGGAGAGTATTACGAGCAGTACTTC. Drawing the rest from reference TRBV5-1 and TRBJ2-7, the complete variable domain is KAGVTQTPRYLIKTRGQQVTLSCSPISGHRSVSWYQQTPGQGLQFLFEYFSETQRNKGNFPGRFSGRQFSNSRSEMNVSTLELGDSALYLCASRSGLAGEYYEQYFGPGTRLTVT.

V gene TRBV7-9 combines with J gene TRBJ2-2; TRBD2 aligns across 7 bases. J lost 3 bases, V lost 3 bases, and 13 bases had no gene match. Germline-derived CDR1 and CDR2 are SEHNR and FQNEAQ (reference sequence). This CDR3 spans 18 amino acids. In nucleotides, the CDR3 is TGTGCCAGCAGCTTTTCGTCCTCCAGCGGGAAGGACACCGGGGAGCTGTTTTTT. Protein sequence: CASSFSSSSGKDTGELFF. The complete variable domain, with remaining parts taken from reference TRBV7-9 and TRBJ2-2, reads DTGVSQNPRHKITKRGQNVTFRCDPISEHNRLYWYRQTLGQGPEFLTYFQNEAQLEKSRLLSDRFSAERPKGSFSTLEIQRTEQGDSAMYLCASSFSSSSGKDTGELFFGEGSRLTVL.

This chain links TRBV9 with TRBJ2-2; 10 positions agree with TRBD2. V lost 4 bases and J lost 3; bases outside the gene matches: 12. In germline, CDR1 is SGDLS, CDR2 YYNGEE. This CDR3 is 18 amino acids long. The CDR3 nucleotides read TGTGCCAGCAGCTCAACCAGGGGCCTAGCGGGAGACACCGGGGAGCTGTTTTTT. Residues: CASSSTRGLAGDTGELFF.

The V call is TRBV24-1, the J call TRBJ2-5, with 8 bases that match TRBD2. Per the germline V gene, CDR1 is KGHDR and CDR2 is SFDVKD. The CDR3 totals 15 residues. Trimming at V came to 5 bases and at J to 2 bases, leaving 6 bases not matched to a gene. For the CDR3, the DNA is TGTGCCACCAGTGTTGGGGCTAGCGGGCAAGAGACCCAGTACTTC. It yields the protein CATSVGASGQETQYF.

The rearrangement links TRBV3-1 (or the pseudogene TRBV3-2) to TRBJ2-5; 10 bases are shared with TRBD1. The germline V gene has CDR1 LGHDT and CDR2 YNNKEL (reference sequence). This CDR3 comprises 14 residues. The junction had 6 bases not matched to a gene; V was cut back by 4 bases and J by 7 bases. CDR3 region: CASSRDRGLGTQYF. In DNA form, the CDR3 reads TGTGCCAGCAGCCGGGACAGGGGACTAGGGACCCAGTACTTC.

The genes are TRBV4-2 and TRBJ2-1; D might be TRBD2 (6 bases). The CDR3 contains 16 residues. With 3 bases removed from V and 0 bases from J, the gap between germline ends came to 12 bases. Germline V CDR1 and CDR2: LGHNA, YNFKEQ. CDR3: CASSQEPSVSYNEQFF. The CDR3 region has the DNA TGTGCCAGCAGCCAGGAACCTAGCGTCTCCTACAATGAGCAGTTCTTC.

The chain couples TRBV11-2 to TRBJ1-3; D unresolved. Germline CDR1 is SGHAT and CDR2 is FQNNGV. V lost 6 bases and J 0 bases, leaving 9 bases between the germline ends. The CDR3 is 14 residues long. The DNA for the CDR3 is TGTGCCAGCAGGCTGGCCAGCTCTGGAAACACCATATATTTT. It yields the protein CASRLASSGNTIYF. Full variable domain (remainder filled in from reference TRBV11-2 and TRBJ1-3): EAGVAQSPRYKIIEKRQSVAFWCNPISGHATLYWYQQILGQGPKLLIQFQNNGVVDDSQLPKDRFSAERLKGVDSTLKIQPAKLEDSAVYLCASRLASSGNTIYFGEGSWLTVV.